The rows below give T cell receptor beta chains drawn from one sample of a study of CD8 T cells in ankylosing spondylitis. MiXCR, run by TCRdb on the 5' RACE reads, gives a single entry per CDR3 protein. The sample includes fewer than 500,000 distinct CDR3 sequences, about 25% of them seen just once. The sequenced material came from blood, either unsorted or a sorted T cell fraction (not recorded which). These receptors were collected from a male donor with ankylosing spondylitis. Each CDR3 is given with its conserved first and last residue. Fields, in order: clone size, D gene, V gene, CDR3 protein. The D gene is left open where the match is weak. Clone size appears in some rows only: once, few, many, or a class for an expanded clone.

abundance: -; d_gene: TRBD2; v_gene: TRBV11-2; CDR3aa: CASSRGLAGVIGELFF
abundance: -; d_gene: -; v_gene: TRBV5-1; CDR3aa: CASSSDPGGQYF
abundance: -; d_gene: -; v_gene: TRBV27; CDR3aa: CASRSRLDTQYF
abundance: -; d_gene: -; v_gene: TRBV15; CDR3aa: CATSREPGKGINEQFF
abundance: -; d_gene: TRBD1; v_gene: TRBV7-6; CDR3aa: CASSQWTGGTDTQYF
abundance: -; d_gene: -; v_gene: TRBV24-1; CDR3aa: CATSGGAGGNQPQHF
abundance: few; d_gene: -; v_gene: TRBV28; CDR3aa: CASSQPPGHNYGYTF
abundance: few; d_gene: TRBD2; v_gene: TRBV3-1; CDR3aa: CASSQGLAGGPDTQYF
abundance: -; d_gene: TRBD1; v_gene: TRBV5-1; CDR3aa: CASSLGTGESQPQHF
abundance: -; d_gene: TRBD1; v_gene: TRBV29-1; CDR3aa: CSVEKADRAETQYF
abundance: -; d_gene: -; v_gene: TRBV30; CDR3aa: CAWSIAGGRELFF
abundance: once; d_gene: -; v_gene: TRBV12-3/TRBV12-4; CDR3aa: CASSPRGLDGYTF
abundance: -; d_gene: TRBD2; v_gene: TRBV15; CDR3aa: CATSSLRLAGSNEQFF
abundance: few; d_gene: -; v_gene: TRBV7-9; CDR3aa: CASSLGPGVSNQPQHF
abundance: -; d_gene: -; v_gene: TRBV30; CDR3aa: CAWSVLSSGQYF
abundance: -; d_gene: -; v_gene: TRBV29-1; CDR3aa: CSVKEMNQPQHF
abundance: few; d_gene: -; v_gene: TRBV7-2; CDR3aa: CASSPVMGTESPLHF
abundance: -; d_gene: -; v_gene: TRBV21-1; CDR3aa: CASSKVGGTLSAVCYTF
abundance: once; d_gene: -; v_gene: TRBV20-1; CDR3aa: CSAIKQGYYGYTF
abundance: -; d_gene: -; v_gene: TRBV6-5; CDR3aa: CASSYSGQSLHF
abundance: -; d_gene: -; v_gene: TRBV20-1; CDR3aa: CSAREANRGGSYEQYF
abundance: few; d_gene: -; v_gene: TRBV7-9; CDR3aa: CASSLTSTGSDTQYF
abundance: -; d_gene: TRBD2; v_gene: TRBV5-1; CDR3aa: CASSLTSGSGEQYF
abundance: -; d_gene: -; v_gene: TRBV2; CDR3aa: CASSRQTSSYEQYF
abundance: -; d_gene: -; v_gene: TRBV6-5; CDR3aa: CASSYSRVSNIQYF
abundance: few; d_gene: -; v_gene: TRBV20-1; CDR3aa: CSANREETQYF
abundance: many; d_gene: TRBD1; v_gene: TRBV12-3/TRBV12-4; CDR3aa: CASSVDRERRGEQFF
abundance: -; d_gene: TRBD1; v_gene: TRBV20-1; CDR3aa: CSARSRGRGTDTQYF
abundance: -; d_gene: TRBD2; v_gene: TRBV20-1; CDR3aa: CSARVAGVHEQYF
abundance: few; d_gene: -; v_gene: TRBV5-1; CDR3aa: CASSSDRGTDEQFF
abundance: -; d_gene: TRBD2; v_gene: TRBV7-9; CDR3aa: CASSWQAGGKADTQYF
abundance: -; d_gene: -; v_gene: TRBV4-2; CDR3aa: CDSSQTENSNQPQHF
abundance: -; d_gene: -; v_gene: TRBV5-1; CDR3aa: CASSLLPGSDEKLFF
abundance: few; d_gene: -; v_gene: TRBV20-1; CDR3aa: CSARVNQGYNEQFF
abundance: -; d_gene: TRBD2; v_gene: TRBV30; CDR3aa: CAWKLAGAGTQYF
abundance: -; d_gene: -; v_gene: TRBV10-2; CDR3aa: CASSRTIETGELFF
abundance: few; d_gene: -; v_gene: TRBV10-3; CDR3aa: CAISEGGGENSPLHF
abundance: -; d_gene: -; v_gene: TRBV12-5; CDR3aa: CASGFRGDNTEAFF
abundance: -; d_gene: -; v_gene: TRBV6-4; CDR3aa: CASSDSGITDTQYF
abundance: -; d_gene: TRBD1; v_gene: TRBV5-6; CDR3aa: CASSSKRDRDGGYTF
abundance: many; d_gene: -; v_gene: TRBV29-1; CDR3aa: CSVMSAYTDTQYF